This passage covers 23 T cell receptor beta chains from one sample sequenced in a study of regulatory T cells in long-lasting Graves disease. Time point described: newly diagnosed GD, antithyroid drugs for less than 3 months. PBMC RNA served as the TCR library source. TCR beta libraries were built with iRepertoire HTBI primers and Arm-PCR of CDR3 regions. Each CDR3 protein is one row after TCRdb ran MiXCR on the multiplex PCR reads. The repertoire includes around 400,000 distinct CDR3 sequences, 15% to 19% of them detected once, and around a fifth sits in the top ten. Material: peripheral blood mononuclear cells (PBMCs), obtained at new diagnosis, from a patient treated with antithyroid drugs. These receptors all come from a female donor with Graves disease.

This clonotype was detected ten times or more. The chain combines TRBV29-1 with TRBJ1-3, with D possibly being TRBD1 (5 bases). V was pared by 4 bases and J by 0 bases, with 13 bases between. Germline V CDR1 and CDR2: SQVTM, ANQGSEA. The CDR3 loop spans 15 amino acids. For the CDR3, the DNA is TGCAGCGTTGCTGGGACTCACGACTCTGGAAACACCATATATTTT. This translates into CSVAGTHDSGNTIYF.

In its sample, this clonotype was seen many times. The chain carries TRBV5-5 and TRBJ1-4, with D perhaps matching TRBD1 (6 bases). Germline-derived CDR1 and CDR2 are SGHKS and YYEKEE (reference sequence). The V and J ends lost 7 bases and 6 bases respectively, with 16 bases between them. CDR3 size: 14 residues. This CDR3 is CASFPDRTDEKLFF. In nucleotides, the CDR3 is TGTGCCAGCTTCCCGGACAGAACCGATGAAAAACTGTTTTTT.

This clonotype was counted ten times or more. The chain combines TRBV14 with TRBJ1-2, with no clear D. This CDR3 is 16 amino acids long. CDR1 is SGHDN and CDR2 is FVKESK in the germline V gene. V was trimmed by 3 bases and J by 4 bases, leaving 18 bases between them. The CDR3 loop is CASSQSEPREIYGYTF. DNA for the CDR3: TGTGCCAGCAGCCAGTCCGAGCCGAGAGAGATCTATGGCTACACCTTC.

Of note for this clonotype: A clone one base away is much larger, so this may be a read error. CDR3 sequence reads: CPSSPLAEMNTGELFF. CDR3 in DNA: TGTCCCAGCAGCCCGCTAGCGGAGATGAACACCGGGGAGCTGTTTTTT. The J gene is TRBJ2-2, the V gene TRBV28; 7 bases agree with TRBD2. The CDR3 has 16 amino acids. Germline values: CDR1 MDHEN, CDR2 SYDVKM.

The CDR3 coding sequence is TGTGCCACCAGCAGCGAGACCAGGGGGCACACTGAAGCTTTCTTT. This codes for CATSSETRGHTEAFF. J is TRBJ1-1 and V is TRBV15; 8 bases map to TRBD1. The germline gives CDR1 LNHNV, CDR2 YYDKDF (reference sequence). The trim removed 3 bases at V and 3 bases at J, leaving 6 bases unmatched. The CDR3 sequence is 15 residues long.

As for this clonotype: A much larger clone differs by one base, so this may be a read error. V and J are TRBV5-1 and TRBJ2-1; 8 bases agree with TRBD2. The CDR3 is made up of 14 amino acids. CDR1 and CDR2 from the germline V gene are SGHRS and YFSETQ. The CDR3 region has the DNA TGCGCCAGCAGCTTTGGCGGGACTAGGAATGAGCGGTTCTTC. This codes for CASSFGGTRNERFF.

The J gene is TRBJ1-1, the V gene TRBV11-3; weak D call: TRBD1 (6 bases). Per germline, CDR1 SGHNT and CDR2 YENEEA. V was trimmed by 1 base and J by 7 bases, leaving 16 bases between them. This CDR3 contains 15 residues. CDR3: CASSLVGNGQSEAFF. Written as DNA, the CDR3 is TGTGCCAGCAGCTTAGTTGGGAACGGACAGAGTGAAGCTTTCTTT.

This clonotype was counted many times. V gene TRBV11-3 combines with J gene TRBJ1-1, with TRBD1 identical over 8 bases. Germline CDR1 is SGHNT and CDR2 is YENEEA. This CDR3 is 16 amino acids long. The V gene end was trimmed by 1 base and the J gene end by 0 bases; junction bases not matched to a gene: 4. Here the CDR3 DNA reads TGTGCCAGCAGCTTAGGGACAGGGTACATGAACACTGAAGCTTTCTTT. Its protein is CASSLGTGYMNTEAFF.

This clonotype was observed at least ten times. The CDR3: CASSLIAAGGQETQYF. CDR3 bases: TGTGCCAGCAGCTTAATAGCGGCGGGGGGTCAAGAGACCCAGTACTTC. V gene TRBV11-1 combines with J gene TRBJ2-1; TRBD2 aligns across 8 bases. The J call is in doubt because the DNA end fits TRBJ2-5 better. CDR3 length equals 16 residues. Germline V lookup: CDR1 SGHAT, CDR2 FQDESV (reference sequence).

This clonotype was detected only a few times. This chain connects TRBV7-2 to TRBJ1-5; D call uncertain. The ends were cut back, 1 base at V and 7 bases at J, with 14 bases in the middle. In germline, CDR1 is SGHTA, CDR2 FQGNSA. This CDR3 is 15 amino acids long. CDR3: CASSLGGGIGQPQHF. The CDR3 nucleotides read TGTGCCAGCAGCTTAGGGGGAGGGATCGGCCAGCCCCAGCATTTT.

This clonotype was counted at least ten times. The CDR3 DNA reads TGTGCCAGCAGCTTAGTGGCAGGGGGTCAGCCCCAGCATTTT. Amino acid sequence: CASSLVAGGQPQHF. The chain links TRBV7-2 to TRBJ1-5; 7 positions agree with TRBD1. V was pared by 1 base and J by 6 bases, with 3 bases of the junction left unmatched. Germline CDR1 reads SGHTA; CDR2 reads FQGNSA. This CDR3 region has 14 residues.

This clonotype was seen repeatedly, ten times or more. This chain links TRBV7-7 with TRBJ2-1, with TRBD2 identical over 11 bases. The CDR3 has 15 amino acids. V trimming: 5 bases; J trimming: 2 bases; junction bases outside the gene matches: 2. Germline CDR1 reads SSHAT; CDR2 reads FNYEAQ (reference sequence). CDR3: CASSALAGAYNEQFF. The CDR3, as DNA: TGTGCCAGCAGCGCACTAGCGGGGGCCTACAATGAGCAGTTCTTC. Full variable domain (missing parts from reference TRBV7-7 and TRBJ2-1): GAGVSQSPRYKVTKRGQDVTLRCDPISSHATLYWYQQALGQGPEFLTYFNYEAQPDKSGLPSDRFSAERPEGSISTLTIQRTEQRDSAMYRCASSALAGAYNEQFFGPGTRLTVL.

The chain employs TRBV6-5 and TRBJ1-1; 7 nucleotides align to TRBD1. Germline loops: CDR1 MNHEY, CDR2 SVGAGI. This CDR3 comprises 16 residues. The V and J ends lost 6 bases and 1 base, in that order; junction bases with no gene match: 11. The CDR3 loop is CASSTRGDSKNTEAFF. The DNA of the CDR3 is TGTGCCAGCAGCACCCGGGGGGACAGTAAGAACACTGAAGCTTTCTTT.

At least ten counts were recorded for this clonotype. This chain connects TRBV4-2 to TRBJ1-1; no reliable D call. From germline, CDR1 is LGHNA and CDR2 YNFKEQ. Trimming shortened V by 1 base and J by 2 bases, and 11 bases separated the two germline ends. This CDR3 spans 15 amino acids. Here the CDR3 reads CASSQVTGANTEAFF. The CDR3 bases are TGTGCCAGCAGCCAAGTAACGGGAGCCAACACTGAAGCTTTCTTT.

This clonotype has only a few counts. This chain uses TRBV19 with TRBJ1-5, with a tentative D call TRBD1 (5 bases). The CDR3 is made up of 15 amino acids. Germline lookup yields CDR1 LNHDA and CDR2 SQIVND (reference sequence). V was clipped by 4 bases and J by 1 base, with 11 bases between them. This chain's CDR3 is CASSTRDRSNQPQHF. As DNA, the CDR3 is TGTGCCAGTAGTACACGGGACCGGAGCAATCAGCCCCAGCATTTT.

This clonotype was seen many times. V is TRBV11-2 and J is TRBJ1-6; no clear D gene. The CDR3 totals 15 residues. The germline gives CDR1 SGHAT, CDR2 FQNNGV. V gave up 1 base and J gave up 11 bases, with 15 bases separating them. This CDR3 reads CASSLGPWAGTPLHF. The DNA for the CDR3 is TGTGCCAGCAGCTTAGGCCCCTGGGCGGGGACACCCCTCCACTTT.

A few counts support this clonotype. The J gene is TRBJ2-1, the V gene TRBV20-1; 8 nucleotides line up with TRBD2. Looked up from germline, CDR1 is DFQATT and CDR2 is SNEGSKA (reference sequence). This CDR3 comprises 19 residues. Losses at the gene ends were 0 bases for V and 0 bases for J; bases not matched to a gene: 13. The DNA for the CDR3 is TGCAGTGCTAGAGATCAGGGGCTAGCGGGTTCCAGCTCCTACAATGAGCAGTTCTTC. This translates into CSARDQGLAGSSSYNEQFF.

This clonotype has a count of ten or more. The V and J genes are TRBV2 and TRBJ2-3, with D tentatively TRBD1 or TRBD2 (6 bases each). CDR3 length: 17 residues. Looked up from germline, CDR1 is SNHLY and CDR2 is FYNNEI. Deletions cut 2 bases from V and 2 bases from J, with 17 bases between. The CDR3 coding sequence is TGTGCCAGCAGTGAAAGCGCCCGGGGGCGTTTCACAGATACGCAGTATTTT. This translates into CASSESARGRFTDTQYF.

Ten or more counts support this clonotype. CDR3 sequence: CASSLRQGSRAYEAFF. Here the CDR3 DNA reads TGTGCCAGCAGCTTGAGGCAGGGATCTCGGGCGTATGAAGCTTTCTTT. This chain uses TRBV5-5 with TRBJ1-1, with D perhaps matching TRBD1 (5 bases). Germline loops: CDR1 SGHKS, CDR2 YYEKEE (reference sequence). This CDR3 contains 16 residues. V was clipped by 1 base and J by 7 bases, with 20 bases between them.

The chain has TRBV6-2 or TRBV6-3 and TRBJ1-5; 7 nucleotides agree with TRBD1. CDR1 and CDR2 (germline): MNHEY, SVGEGT. The ends lost 2 bases at V and 6 bases at J; junction bases unmatched: 4. There are 14 residues in the CDR3. The CDR3 protein is CASSYQQGTQPQHF. DNA for the CDR3: TGTGCCAGCAGTTACCAACAGGGGACTCAGCCCCAGCATTTT.

This clonotype occurred many times. The genes are TRBV5-4 and TRBJ1-1, with TRBD1 as a possible D gene (5 bases). Trimming left V 1 base short and J 4 bases short, with 11 bases between. The CDR3 contains 14 residues. The germline V gene has CDR1 SGHNT and CDR2 YYREEE (reference sequence). The CDR3 region has the DNA TGTGCCAGCAGCTTGAGAGACGGGGGCACTGAAGCTTTCTTT. This encodes CASSLRDGGTEAFF. The full variable domain, with the rest looked up from reference TRBV5-4 and TRBJ1-1, is ETGVTQSPTHLIKTRGQQVTLRCSSQSGHNTVSWYQQALGQGPQFIFQYYREEENGRGNFPPRFSGLQFPNYSSELNVNALELDDSALYLCASSLRDGGTEAFFGQGTRLTVV.

This clonotype has a count of ten or more. The gene calls are TRBV24-1 and TRBJ2-1; 11 bases agree with TRBD2. CDR1 is KGHDR and CDR2 is SFDVKD in the germline V gene. V lost 1 base and J lost 8; bases outside the gene matches: 6. The CDR3 sequence is 16 residues long. CDR3 amino acids: CATSDLRLAGRHEQFF. CDR3 nucleotide sequence: TGTGCCACCAGTGATTTAAGACTAGCGGGAAGGCATGAGCAGTTCTTC.

This clonotype was found many times. V usage is TRBV12-3 or TRBV12-4 and J usage is TRBJ2-5, with TRBD2 identical over 8 bases. The trim removed 0 bases at V and 4 bases at J, leaving 4 bases unmatched. CDR3 length equals 15 residues. As DNA, the CDR3 is TGTGCCAGCAGTTTAGCCGGGACTAGAGGAGAGACCCAGTACTTC. As protein: CASSLAGTRGETQYF.